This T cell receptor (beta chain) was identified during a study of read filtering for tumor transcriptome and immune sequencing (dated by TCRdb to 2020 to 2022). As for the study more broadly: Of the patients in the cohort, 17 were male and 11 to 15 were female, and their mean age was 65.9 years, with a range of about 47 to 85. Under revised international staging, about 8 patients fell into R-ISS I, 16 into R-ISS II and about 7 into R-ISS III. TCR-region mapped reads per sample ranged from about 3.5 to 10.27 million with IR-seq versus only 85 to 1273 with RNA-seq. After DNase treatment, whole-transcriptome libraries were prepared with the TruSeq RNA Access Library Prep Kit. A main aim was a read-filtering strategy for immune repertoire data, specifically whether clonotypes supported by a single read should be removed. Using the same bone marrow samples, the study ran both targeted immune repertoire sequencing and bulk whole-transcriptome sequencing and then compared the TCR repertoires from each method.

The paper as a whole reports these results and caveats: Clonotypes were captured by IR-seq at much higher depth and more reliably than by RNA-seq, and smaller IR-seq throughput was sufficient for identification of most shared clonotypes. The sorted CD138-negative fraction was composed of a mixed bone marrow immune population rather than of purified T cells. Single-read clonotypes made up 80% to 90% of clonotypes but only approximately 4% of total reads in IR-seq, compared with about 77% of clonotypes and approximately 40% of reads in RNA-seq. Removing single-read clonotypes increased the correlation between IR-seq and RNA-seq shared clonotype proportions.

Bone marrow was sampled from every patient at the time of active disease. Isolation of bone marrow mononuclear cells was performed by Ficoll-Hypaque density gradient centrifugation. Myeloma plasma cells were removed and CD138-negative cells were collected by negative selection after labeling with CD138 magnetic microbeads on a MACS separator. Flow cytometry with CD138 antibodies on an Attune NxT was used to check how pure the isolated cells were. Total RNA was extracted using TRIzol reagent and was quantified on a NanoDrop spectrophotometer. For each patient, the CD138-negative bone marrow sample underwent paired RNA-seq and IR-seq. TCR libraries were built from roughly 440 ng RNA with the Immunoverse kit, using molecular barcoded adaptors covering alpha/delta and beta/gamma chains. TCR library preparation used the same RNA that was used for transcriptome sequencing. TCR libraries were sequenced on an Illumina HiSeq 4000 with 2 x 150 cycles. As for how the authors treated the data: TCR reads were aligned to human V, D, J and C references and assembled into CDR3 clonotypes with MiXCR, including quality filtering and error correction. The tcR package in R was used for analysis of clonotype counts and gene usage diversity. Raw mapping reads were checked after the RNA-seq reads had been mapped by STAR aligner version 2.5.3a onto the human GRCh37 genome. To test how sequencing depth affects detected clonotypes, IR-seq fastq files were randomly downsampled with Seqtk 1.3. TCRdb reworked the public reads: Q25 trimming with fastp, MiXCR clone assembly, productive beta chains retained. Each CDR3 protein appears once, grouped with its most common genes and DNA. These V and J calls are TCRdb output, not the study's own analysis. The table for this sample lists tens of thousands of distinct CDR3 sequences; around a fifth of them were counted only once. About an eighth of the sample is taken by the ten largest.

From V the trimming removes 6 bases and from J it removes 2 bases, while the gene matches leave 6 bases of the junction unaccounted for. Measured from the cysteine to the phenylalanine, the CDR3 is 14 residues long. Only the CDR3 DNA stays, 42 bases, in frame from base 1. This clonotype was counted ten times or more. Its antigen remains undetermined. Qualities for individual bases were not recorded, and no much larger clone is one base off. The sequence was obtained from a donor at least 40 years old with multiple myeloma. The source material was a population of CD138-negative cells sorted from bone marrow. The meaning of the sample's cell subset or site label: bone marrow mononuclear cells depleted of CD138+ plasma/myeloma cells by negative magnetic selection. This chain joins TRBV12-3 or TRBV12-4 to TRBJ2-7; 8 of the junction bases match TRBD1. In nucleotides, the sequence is TGTGCCAGCAGAGCCGGGACAGGTCCCTACGAGCAGTACTTC. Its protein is CASRAGTGPYEQYF.